The 29 T cell receptor beta chains given below trace back to one sample, sequenced in a study of regulatory T cells in long-lasting Graves disease. Time point indicated: newly diagnosed GD, antithyroid drugs for less than 3 months. Scientists built the TCR library using RNA that was extracted from PBMCs. Assembly of TCR beta libraries relied on iRepertoire HTBI primers together with Arm-PCR of CDR3 regions. A single record per CDR3 protein comes from TCRdb applying MiXCR to the multiplex PCR reads. The table lists roughly 500,000 distinct CDR3 sequences, around 12% of them singletons. This sample also appeared in a second study, on T cells in Graves' hyperthyroidism and ophthalmopathy.

This specimen was peripheral blood mononuclear cells (PBMCs), taken at new diagnosis, from a patient treated with antithyroid drugs. The source of these receptors is a woman in her thirties with Graves disease.

This clonotype came up many times. The chain carries TRBV7-3 and TRBJ1-2, with a tentative D call TRBD1 (5 bases). Germline values: CDR1 SGHTA, CDR2 FQGTGA. This CDR3 region has 16 residues. The V end lost 6 bases, the J end lost 8 bases, and 25 bases lay between the germline ends. The CDR3: CASSPVGQGGKEGYTF. Written as DNA, the CDR3 is TGTGCCAGCAGTCCCGTTGGGCAGGGCGGAAAAGAAGGCTACACCTTC.

J is TRBJ1-5 and V is TRBV18; D is ambiguous. The CDR3 length is 14 residues. The V gene lost 5 bases and the J gene lost 7 bases, with 15 bases spanning the gap. Germline V lookup: CDR1 KGHSH, CDR2 LQKENI. The CDR3 protein is CASSVGLGDQPQHF. The CDR3, as DNA: TGTGCCAGCTCAGTCGGACTGGGAGACCAGCCCCAGCATTTT.

Turning to this clonotype: This sequence may be a read error, since a much larger clone differs from it by one base. The CDR3 carries no conserved terminal phenylalanine or tryptophan, so it likely arises from a read error. The chain couples TRBV30 to TRBJ1-3, with a possible D match to TRBD1 (6 bases). The CDR3 has 15 amino acids. Germline CDR1 reads GTSNPN; CDR2 reads SVGIG (reference sequence). V shed 4 bases and J shed 4 bases, with 17 bases lying between them. CDR3 residues: CAWTIDRREGNTIYY. Written as DNA, the CDR3 is TGTGCCTGGACCATCGACAGGCGAGAAGGAAACACCATATATTAT.

This clonotype was counted ten times or more. V usage is TRBV7-8 and J usage is TRBJ1-1; no firm D call. Trimming shortened V by 6 bases and J by 6 bases, and 8 bases separated the two germline ends. The germline V gene encodes CDR1 SGHVS and CDR2 FQNEAQ. The CDR3 runs 11 residues. The CDR3 nucleotides read TGTGCCAGCAGTTTGATCTCTGAAGCTTTCTTT. This translates into CASSLISEAFF.

This clonotype was seen repeatedly, ten times or more. The rearrangement links TRBV3-1 to TRBJ2-7; weak D call: TRBD2 (6 bases). Germline-derived CDR1 and CDR2 are LGHDT and YNNKEL (reference sequence). The CDR3 covers 11 residues. Trimming took off 4 bases at V and 8 bases at J, with 9 bases between the two ends. The CDR3 loop reads CASSLRGKQYF. The CDR3 DNA reads TGTGCCAGCAGCCTTCGCGGGAAGCAGTACTTC.

At least ten counts were recorded for this clonotype. J is TRBJ2-1 and V is TRBV20-1, with 12 bases aligning to TRBD2. Germline CDR1 and CDR2: DFQATT and SNEGSKA (reference sequence). Losses at the gene ends were 6 bases for V and 6 bases for J; bases not matched to a gene: 6. This CDR3 is built from 14 residues. The CDR3 DNA reads as TGCAGTGCCACACTAGCGGGAGGAGGCAATGAGCAGTTCTTC. It is translated as CSATLAGGGNEQFF.

This clonotype has ten or more counts. Here the CDR3 DNA reads TGTGCCAGCAATCCCCGGGGCAGGGGCCCCTACGAGCAGTACTTC. Encoded protein: CASNPRGRGPYEQYF. The genes are TRBV12-3 or TRBV12-4 and TRBJ2-7; the D gene is possibly TRBD1 (6 bases). There are 15 residues in the CDR3. Trimming removed 7 bases at V and 2 bases at J, with 18 bases between.

The CDR3 DNA follows: TGCGCCAGCAGCTTGGCCCCAGGACAGCTCTCCTACGAGCAGTACTTC. It translates to CASSLAPGQLSYEQYF. The chain has TRBV5-1 and TRBJ2-7, with D possibly TRBD1 on 6 matching bases. This CDR3 has 16 amino acids. Trimming pared 0 bases from V and 0 bases from J, leaving 13 bases between. CDR1 and CDR2 (germline): SGHRS, YFSETQ.

About this clonotype: A much larger clone lies one base from this, so it may be a read error. The J gene is TRBJ2-7, the V gene TRBV18; D call uncertain. CDR1 and CDR2 (germline): KGHSH, LQKENI. CDR3 size: 13 residues. CDR3 loop: CVSSPSQPHEQYF. The CDR3 region has the DNA TGTGTCAGCTCCCCCTCCCAGCCCCACGAGCAGTACTTC.

Many counts were recorded for this clonotype. The chain links TRBV11-2 to TRBJ1-2; TRBD1 agrees at 7 bases. Germline CDR1 reads SGHAT; CDR2 reads FQNNGV. Losses at the gene ends were 5 bases for V and 1 base for J; bases not matched to a gene: 10. The CDR3 sequence is 16 residues long. The CDR3 DNA reads TGTGCCAGCAGCCCTTTACAGGGGAGAATTAACTATGGCTACACCTTC. The encoded protein is CASSPLQGRINYGYTF.

The table lists this clonotype with a few counts. The chain carries TRBV16 and TRBJ2-1, with D hard to call. The ends were cut back, 1 base at V and 5 bases at J, with 6 bases in the middle. The CDR3 runs to 13 residues. Germline CDR1 is KGHSY and CDR2 is FQNENV. The CDR3, as DNA: TGTGCCAGCAGCCAATTCCTGCACAATGAGCAGTTCTTC. It codes for CASSQFLHNEQFF.

Concerning this clonotype: With a much larger clone just one base away, this may be a read error. V and J are TRBV18 and TRBJ2-5; 8 bases map to TRBD2. Unmatched junction bases numbered 4, after V lost 4 bases and J lost 3 bases. Looked up from germline, CDR1 is KGHSH and CDR2 is LQKENI. The CDR3 runs to 14 residues. The CDR3 DNA is TGTGCCAGCTCACGAGCACTAGCGGAAGAGACCCAGTACTTC. Translating it yields CASSRALAEETQYF.

This clonotype was seen many times. The CDR3 DNA sequence: TGTGCCAGCAGCGTGGAAGGGGGCACAGATACGCAGTATTTT. This translates into CASSVEGGTDTQYF. The chain couples TRBV9 to TRBJ2-3; D may be TRBD1 (5 bases). CDR3 length: 14 residues. Germline V gene sequence: CDR1 SGDLS, CDR2 YYNGEE. V was trimmed by 2 bases and J by 1 base, leaving 8 bases between them.

As concerns this clonotype: It differs at one base from a far larger clone, so likely a read error. The V call is TRBV6-1, the J call TRBJ2-6, with TRBD1 matching 8 bases. CDR1 MNHNS and CDR2 SASEGT come from the germline V gene. V lost 4 bases and J lost 1; bases outside the gene matches: 6. The CDR3 has 17 residues. The CDR3 DNA reads TGTGCCAGCAGTGGCCCGGGACAGGTTTCTGGGGCCAACGTCCTGACTTTC. Translated: CASSGPGQVSGANVLTF.

A few counts support this clonotype. This chain joins TRBV12-3 or TRBV12-4 and TRBJ2-2; no clear D gene. The V and J ends lost 2 bases and 1 base respectively, with 8 bases between them. The CDR3 extends over 15 amino acids. The DNA for the CDR3 is TGTGCCAGCAGTTTAATTGGTAGGAACACCGGGGAGCTGTTTTTT. Its translation: CASSLIGRNTGELFF.

This clonotype has a handful of counts. The J gene is TRBJ2-1, the V gene TRBV27; 9 bases map to TRBD1. With 6 bases clipped from V and 7 bases from J, the junction kept 1 base outside the gene matches. This CDR3 has 12 amino acids. The germline V gene encodes CDR1 MNHEY and CDR2 SMNVEV (reference sequence). The CDR3 sequence: CASRTGGNEQFF. CDR3 DNA sequence: TGTGCCAGCAGGACAGGGGGAAATGAGCAGTTCTTC.

In its sample, this clonotype was seen a few times. This chain uses TRBV18 with TRBJ2-3; 9 bases are shared with TRBD2. The CDR3 covers 17 residues. The germline V gene encodes CDR1 KGHSH and CDR2 LQKENI. V gave up 1 base and J gave up 4 bases; unmatched junction bases: 9. In DNA form, the CDR3 reads TGTGCCAGCTCACCACTCCCCCCTGCGGGAGGGCCAGATACGCAGTATTTT. It is translated as CASSPLPPAGGPDTQYF.

This clonotype came up a few times. The genes are TRBV30 and TRBJ2-6, with no clear D. The germline gives CDR1 GTSNPN, CDR2 SVGIG (reference sequence). This CDR3 is 18 amino acids long. V shed 1 base and J shed 0 bases, with 16 bases lying between them. This CDR3 is CAWSDDPLTLSGANVLTF. The CDR3 nucleotides read TGTGCCTGGAGTGATGATCCCCTCACACTCTCTGGGGCCAACGTCCTGACTTTC.

This clonotype was counted at least ten times. The chain couples TRBV2 to TRBJ1-1; tentatively, D is TRBD1 (6 bases). Germline values: CDR1 SNHLY, CDR2 FYNNEI. Trimming removed 3 bases at V and 1 base at J, with 12 bases between. CDR3 length equals 15 residues. The DNA of the CDR3 is TGTGCCAGCAGTGAGAAGGGACATACGAACACTGAAGCTTTCTTT. Residues: CASSEKGHTNTEAFF.

This clonotype was counted at least ten times. The chain recombines TRBV6-5 with TRBJ1-5, with a weak D call TRBD1 (5 bases). Germline values: CDR1 MNHEY, CDR2 SVGAGI. V gave up 2 bases and J gave up 1 base, with 15 bases separating them. The CDR3 sequence is 17 residues long. CDR3 in amino acids: CASSYRPRVRSNQPQHF. In DNA, the CDR3 is TGTGCCAGCAGTTACAGGCCCAGGGTGAGGAGCAATCAGCCCCAGCATTTT.

This clonotype has at least ten counts. This sequence joins TRBV7-6 and TRBJ2-1; D gene unclear. Trimming took off 0 bases at V and 5 bases at J, with 5 bases between the two ends. The CDR3 is made up of 13 amino acids. From germline, CDR1 is SGHVS and CDR2 FNYEAQ. The DNA of the CDR3 is TGTGCCAGCAGCTTAGCTATTGACAATGAGCAGTTCTTC. Translating gives CASSLAIDNEQFF.

The CDR3 sequence is CASSDMTATNYGYTF. CDR3 coding DNA: TGTGCCAGCAGTGATATGACGGCAACGAACTATGGCTACACCTTC. This chain uses TRBV6-1 with TRBJ1-2; D is ambiguous. CDR1 and CDR2 from the germline V gene are MNHNS and SASEGT. The CDR3 consists of 15 residues. V lost 3 bases to trimming and J lost 2 bases, with 13 bases between them.

This clonotype has a count of ten or more. CDR3 nucleotides: TGTGCCAGCAGGATGCGGGGGTTTCAGCCCCAGCATTTT. Translated, it gives CASRMRGFQPQHF. The genes are TRBV6-1 and TRBJ1-5, with D perhaps TRBD1 (5 bases). The V gene lost 6 bases and the J gene lost 6 bases, with 12 bases spanning the gap. CDR3 length: 13 amino acids. CDR1 and CDR2 (germline): MNHNS, SASEGT.

This clonotype was seen ten or more times. In DNA form, the CDR3 reads TGTGCCAGCAGGACCGGACAGGGCTCACTCAAAAACATTCAGTACTTC. Protein product: CASRTGQGSLKNIQYF. J is TRBJ2-4 and V is TRBV6-2 or TRBV6-3, with 8 bases fitting TRBD1. Germline V lookup: CDR1 MNHEY, CDR2 SVGEGT. Trimming at V came to 6 bases and at J to 3 bases, leaving 10 bases not matched to a gene. The CDR3 loop spans 16 amino acids.

This clonotype has just a few counts. The chain employs TRBV9 and TRBJ2-1, with 10 bases aligning to TRBD2. The V gene's germline CDR1 is SGDLS and CDR2 YYNGEE. CDR3 length: 17 amino acids. The trim removed 4 bases at V and 2 bases at J, leaving 9 bases unmatched. CDR3 nucleotide sequence: TGTGCCAGCAGCCCAGGGGCTAGCGGGAGTCCCTACAATGAGCAGTTCTTC. Its protein is CASSPGASGSPYNEQFF.

There are many counts of this clonotype. The rearrangement joins TRBV7-9 to TRBJ1-5, with D uncertain. This CDR3 has 12 residues. Germline CDR1 reads SEHNR; CDR2 reads FQNEAQ (reference sequence). Trimming shortened V by 8 bases and J by 0 bases, and 5 bases separated the two germline ends. This chain's CDR3 is CASGSSNQPQHF. The CDR3 DNA sequence: TGTGCCAGCGGGTCTAGCAATCAGCCCCAGCATTTT.

This clonotype has only a few counts. An end of the junction differs from the germline gene, which may be a read error. The chain carries TRBV6-1 and TRBJ1-1; D uncertain. The germline V gene has CDR1 MNHNS and CDR2 SASEGT. The CDR3 spans 15 residues. CDR3 protein: CASNNRPGMNTGAFF. CDR3 DNA sequence: TGTGCCAGCAATAATCGTCCCGGGATGAACACTGGAGCTTTCTTT.

This clonotype was observed at least ten times. A junction end diverges from the germline sequence, so it may reflect a read error. V usage is TRBV2 and J usage is TRBJ2-5, with 11 bases aligning to TRBD2. This CDR3 is built from 15 residues. Germline loops: CDR1 SNHLY, CDR2 FYNNEI. CDR3 sequence (DNA): TGTGCCAGCGGACCTAGCGGGAGGTACCAAGAAACCCAGTACTTC. This translates into CASGPSGRYQETQYF.

The rearrangement uses TRBV7-9 and TRBJ2-1; TRBD1 matches at 8 bases. With 4 bases clipped from V and 4 bases from J, the junction kept 12 bases outside the gene matches. The CDR3 loop spans 17 amino acids. CDR1 is SEHNR and CDR2 is FQNEAQ in the germline V gene (reference sequence). This CDR3 is CASSSARQGSGYNEQFF. The DNA of the CDR3 is TGTGCCAGCAGCTCAGCAAGACAGGGGTCTGGGTACAATGAGCAGTTCTTC.